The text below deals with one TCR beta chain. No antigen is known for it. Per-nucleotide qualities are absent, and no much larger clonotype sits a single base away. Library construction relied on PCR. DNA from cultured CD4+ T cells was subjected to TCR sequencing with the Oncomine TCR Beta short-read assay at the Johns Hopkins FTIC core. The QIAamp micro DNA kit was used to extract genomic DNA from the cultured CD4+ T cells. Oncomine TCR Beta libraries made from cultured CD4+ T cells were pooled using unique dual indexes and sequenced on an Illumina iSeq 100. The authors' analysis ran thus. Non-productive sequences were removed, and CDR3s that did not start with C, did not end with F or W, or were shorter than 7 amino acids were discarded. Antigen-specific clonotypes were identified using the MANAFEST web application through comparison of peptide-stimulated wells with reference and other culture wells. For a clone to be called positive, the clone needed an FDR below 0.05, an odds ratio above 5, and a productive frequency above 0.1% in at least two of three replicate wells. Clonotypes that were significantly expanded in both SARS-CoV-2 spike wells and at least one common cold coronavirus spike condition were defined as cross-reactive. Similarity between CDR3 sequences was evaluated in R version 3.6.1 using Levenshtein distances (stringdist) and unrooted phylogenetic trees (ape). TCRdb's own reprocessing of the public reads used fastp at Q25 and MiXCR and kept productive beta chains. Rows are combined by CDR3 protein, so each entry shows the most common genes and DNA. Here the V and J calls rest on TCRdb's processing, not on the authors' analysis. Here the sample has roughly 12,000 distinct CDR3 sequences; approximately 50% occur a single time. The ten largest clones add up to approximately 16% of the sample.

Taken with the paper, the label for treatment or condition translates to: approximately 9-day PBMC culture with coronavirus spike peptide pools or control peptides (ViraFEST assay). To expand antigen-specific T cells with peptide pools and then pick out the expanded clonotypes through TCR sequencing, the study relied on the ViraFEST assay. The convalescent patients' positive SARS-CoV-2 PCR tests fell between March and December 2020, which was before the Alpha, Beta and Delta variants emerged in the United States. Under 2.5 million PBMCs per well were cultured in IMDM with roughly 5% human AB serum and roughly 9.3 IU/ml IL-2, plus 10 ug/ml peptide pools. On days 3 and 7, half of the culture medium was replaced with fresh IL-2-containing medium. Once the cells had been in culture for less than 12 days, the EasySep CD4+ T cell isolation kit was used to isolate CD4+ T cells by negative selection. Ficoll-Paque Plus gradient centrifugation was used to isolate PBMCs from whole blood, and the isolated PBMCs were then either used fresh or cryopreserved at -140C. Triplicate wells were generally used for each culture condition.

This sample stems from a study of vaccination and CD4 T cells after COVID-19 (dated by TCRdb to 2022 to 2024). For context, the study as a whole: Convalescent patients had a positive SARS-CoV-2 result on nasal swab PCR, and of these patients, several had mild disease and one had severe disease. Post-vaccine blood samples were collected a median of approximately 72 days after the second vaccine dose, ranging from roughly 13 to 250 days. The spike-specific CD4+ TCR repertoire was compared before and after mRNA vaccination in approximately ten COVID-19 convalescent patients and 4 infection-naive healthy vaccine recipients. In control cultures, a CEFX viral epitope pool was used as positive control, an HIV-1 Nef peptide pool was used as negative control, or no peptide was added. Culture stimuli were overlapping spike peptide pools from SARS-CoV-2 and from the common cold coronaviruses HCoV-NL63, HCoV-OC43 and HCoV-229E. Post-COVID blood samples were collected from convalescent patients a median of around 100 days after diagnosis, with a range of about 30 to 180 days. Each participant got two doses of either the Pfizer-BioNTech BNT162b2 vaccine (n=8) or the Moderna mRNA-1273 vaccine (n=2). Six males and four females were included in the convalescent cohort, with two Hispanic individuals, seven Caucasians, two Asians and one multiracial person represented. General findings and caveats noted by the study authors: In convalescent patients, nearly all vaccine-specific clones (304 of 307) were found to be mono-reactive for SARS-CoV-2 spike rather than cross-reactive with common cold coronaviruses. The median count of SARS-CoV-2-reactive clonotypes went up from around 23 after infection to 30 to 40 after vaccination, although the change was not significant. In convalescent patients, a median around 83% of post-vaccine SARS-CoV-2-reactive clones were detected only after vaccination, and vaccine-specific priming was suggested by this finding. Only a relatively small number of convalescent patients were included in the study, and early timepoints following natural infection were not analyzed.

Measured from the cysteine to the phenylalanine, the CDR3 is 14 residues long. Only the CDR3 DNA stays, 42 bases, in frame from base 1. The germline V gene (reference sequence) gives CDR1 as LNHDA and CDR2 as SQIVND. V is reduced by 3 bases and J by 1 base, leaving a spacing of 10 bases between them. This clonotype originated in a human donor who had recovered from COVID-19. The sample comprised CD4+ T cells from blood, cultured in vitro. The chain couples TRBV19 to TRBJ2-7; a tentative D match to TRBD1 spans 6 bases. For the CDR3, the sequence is CASSIPGASYEQYF. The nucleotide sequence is TGTGCCAGTAGTATCCCAGGGGCATCCTACGAGCAGTACTTC. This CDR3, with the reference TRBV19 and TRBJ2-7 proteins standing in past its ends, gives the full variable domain DGGITQSPKYLFRKEGQNVTLSCEQNLNHDAMYWYRQDPGQGLRLIYYSQIVNDFQKGDIAEGYSVSREKKESFPLTVTSAQKNPTAFYLCASSIPGASYEQYFGPGTRLTVT.